This paragraph reports one T cell receptor (beta chain). Profiling relied on immunoSEQ multiplex PCR, and the TCRdb table lists in-frame clones only, not all of them. Altogether about 67,000 clones are present, roughly nine tenths being singletons, with the ten largest covering roughly 1.5%. After removal of 1 base from V and 3 bases from J, the junction contained 0 bases not matched to a gene. The CDR3 consists of 13 residues. Germline-derived CDR1 and CDR2 are SGHVS and FQNEAQ. The sample comes from a study of T cell changes during pregnancy in multiple sclerosis. The clonotype comes from a female donor with multiple sclerosis, enrolled in a pregnancy study. Sequencing used peripheral blood, obtained after pregnancy. The genes are TRBV7-8 and TRBJ2-7; 7 positions match TRBD1. The CDR3 nucleotides are TGTGCCAGCAGCTTAGACAGGGGCTACGAGCAGTACTTC. It yields the protein CASSLDRGYEQYF.